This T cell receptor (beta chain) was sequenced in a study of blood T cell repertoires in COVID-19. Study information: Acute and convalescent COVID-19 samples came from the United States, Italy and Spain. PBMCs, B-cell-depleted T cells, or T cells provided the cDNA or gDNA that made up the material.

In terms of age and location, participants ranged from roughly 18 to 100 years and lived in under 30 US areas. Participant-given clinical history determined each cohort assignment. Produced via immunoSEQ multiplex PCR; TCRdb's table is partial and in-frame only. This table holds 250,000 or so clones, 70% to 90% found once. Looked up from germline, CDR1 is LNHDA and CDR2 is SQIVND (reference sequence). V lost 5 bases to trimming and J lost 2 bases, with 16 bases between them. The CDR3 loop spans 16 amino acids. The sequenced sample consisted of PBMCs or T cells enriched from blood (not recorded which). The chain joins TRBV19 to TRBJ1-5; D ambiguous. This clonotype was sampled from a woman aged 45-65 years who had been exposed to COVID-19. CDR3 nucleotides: TGTGCCAGTAGTCCCCGAGGAGTACCGGGCAATCAGCCCCAGCATTTT. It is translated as CASSPRGVPGNQPQHF.